This TCR beta chain was identified during a study of early T cells in non-severe SARS-CoV-2 infection. Study overall: The authors sequenced bulk RNA from unsorted whole blood, leaving chains unpaired.

In TCRdb, the 5' RACE reads were re-called with MiXCR into one record per CDR3 protein. The table records 25,000 to 35,000 distinct CDR3 sequences, 4.5% to 5.5% of them present only once. Sequencing was carried out using whole blood. This clonotype was obtained from an adult who was a healthcare worker with PCR-confirmed SARS-CoV-2 infection or an uninfected control (not recorded which).

In nucleotides, the CDR3 is TGCGCCAGCAGTGAAGGACAGGGAGGATCACCCCTCCACTTT. It yields the protein CASSEGQGGSPLHF. The chain is built from TRBV10-1 and TRBJ1-6, with TRBD1 matching over 8 bases. The germline V gene encodes CDR1 WNHNN and CDR2 SYGVQD (reference sequence). This CDR3 spans 14 amino acids. V shed 3 bases, J shed 10 bases, and the junction held 5 bases outside the gene matches.